Here is one TCR beta chain with its context. The V segment lost 5 bases and the J segment 0 bases; nucleotides outside the gene matches: 9. The V gene's germline CDR1 is SGHVS and CDR2 FQNEAQ. The length of the CDR3 is 17 residues. The record originates from a study of T cell changes during pregnancy in multiple sclerosis. TCRdb keeps only in-frame clones here, not all; method: immunoSEQ multiplex PCR. The table shows about 100,000 clones, with 92% occurring only once. The J gene is TRBJ2-3, the V gene TRBV7-8; 9 bases match TRBD1. Sequences were derived from peripheral blood, sampled after pregnancy. The sequence was obtained from a female donor with multiple sclerosis, enrolled in a pregnancy study. The CDR3 sequence is CASSGRDGTGSTDTQYF. Here the CDR3 DNA reads TGTGCCAGCAGCGGACGCGACGGGACAGGGAGCACAGATACGCAGTATTTT.